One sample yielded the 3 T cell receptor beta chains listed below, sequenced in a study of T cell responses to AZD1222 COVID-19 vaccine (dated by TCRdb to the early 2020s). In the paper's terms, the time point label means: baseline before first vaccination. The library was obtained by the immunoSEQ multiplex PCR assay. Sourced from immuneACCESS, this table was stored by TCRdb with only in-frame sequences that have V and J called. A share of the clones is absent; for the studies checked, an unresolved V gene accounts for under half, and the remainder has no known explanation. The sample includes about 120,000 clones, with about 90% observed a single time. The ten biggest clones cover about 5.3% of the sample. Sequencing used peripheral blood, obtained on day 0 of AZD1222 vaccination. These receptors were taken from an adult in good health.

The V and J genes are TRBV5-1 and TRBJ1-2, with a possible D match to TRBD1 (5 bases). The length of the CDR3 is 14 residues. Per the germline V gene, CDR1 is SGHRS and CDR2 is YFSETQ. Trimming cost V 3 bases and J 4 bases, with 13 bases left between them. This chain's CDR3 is CASSSVGGSYGYTF. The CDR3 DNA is TGCGCCAGCAGCTCGGTCGGGGGGAGCTATGGCTACACCTTC.

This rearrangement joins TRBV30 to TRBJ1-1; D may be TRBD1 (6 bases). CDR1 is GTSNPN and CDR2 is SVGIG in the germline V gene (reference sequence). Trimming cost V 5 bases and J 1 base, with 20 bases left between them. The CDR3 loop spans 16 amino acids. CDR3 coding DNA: TGTGCCTGGGATGATAAGGGCGGGGGGCGGAACACTGAAGCTTTCTTT. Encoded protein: CAWDDKGGGRNTEAFF.

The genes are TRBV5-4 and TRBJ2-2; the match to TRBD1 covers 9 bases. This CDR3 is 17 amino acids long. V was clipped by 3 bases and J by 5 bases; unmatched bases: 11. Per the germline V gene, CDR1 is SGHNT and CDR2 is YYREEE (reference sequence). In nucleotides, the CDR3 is TGTGCCAGCAGCTCGACTGAGGGACAGGGAGTGACCGGGGAGCTGTTTTTT. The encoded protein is CASSSTEGQGVTGELFF.